Reported below is one T cell receptor (beta chain). MiXCR, applied by TCRdb to the RT-PCR reads, yields one record per CDR3 protein. The profile shows approximately 410,000 distinct CDR3 sequences, under 20% of them singletons. V was clipped by 5 bases and J by 11 bases, with 18 bases between them. The CDR3 is 13 residues long. Germline values: CDR1 SEHNR, CDR2 FQNEAQ (reference sequence). The data are from a study of patients and donors after allogeneic stem cell transplantation. V is TRBV7-9 and J is TRBJ1-1; no definite D call. The TCR sequence derives from a human donor who was either an allogeneic HSCT recipient or a stem cell or donor lymphocyte infusion donor (not recorded which). It is not recorded whose cells these are; they may come from a transplant donor. The sequenced sample was blood, either unsorted or a sorted T cell fraction (not recorded which). Written as DNA, the CDR3 is TGTGCCAGCAGCCCGATGGGAGATCGGATGGCTTTCTTT. It translates to CASSPMGDRMAFF.